One sample yielded the 30 T cell receptor beta chains listed below, sequenced in a study of T cell repertoires in cytomegalovirus infection. TCRdb reprocessed the reads with MiXCR, giving one entry per CDR3 protein. The profile shows fewer than 550,000 distinct CDR3 sequences, 26% of them singletons. Sequencing used PBMCs. These receptors all stem from a human donor in good health (CMV status not recorded). Some clones in this sample may be carry-over from other donors' samples.

In this sample, this clonotype turned up many times. CDR3 loop: CASNSFIPETQYF. CDR3 nucleotides: TGTGCCAGCAATAGTTTCATCCCAGAGACCCAGTACTTC. The chain is built from TRBV7-2 and TRBJ2-5; D is uncertain. The V and J ends lost 7 bases and 4 bases respectively, with 13 bases between them. There are 13 residues in the CDR3. Germline V lookup: CDR1 SGHTA, CDR2 FQGNSA.

This clonotype was found many times. The chain combines TRBV7-8 with TRBJ2-7, with 10 bases fitting TRBD2. CDR3 size: 15 residues. V lost 5 bases, J lost 2 bases, and 6 bases stayed unmatched. Germline V gives CDR1 SGHVS, CDR2 FQNEAQ. CDR3 protein: CASSSRTSGTYEQYV. In nucleotides, the CDR3 is TGTGCCAGCAGCAGTAGGACTAGCGGAACCTACGAGCAGTACGTC.

This clonotype was detected ten times or more. The chain couples TRBV7-2 to TRBJ1-5, with D uncertain. The CDR3 contains 16 residues. V lost 4 bases and J lost 0, with 13 bases in between. CDR1 SGHTA and CDR2 FQGNSA come from the germline V gene. The DNA of the CDR3 is TGTGCCAGCAGCTATGGTGGACGTAATAGCAATCAGCCCCAGCATTTT. Translated: CASSYGGRNSNQPQHF.

This sequence joins TRBV29-1 and TRBJ2-7; tentatively, D is TRBD1 or TRBD2 (5 bases each). Germline CDR1 reads SQVTM; CDR2 reads ANQGSEA. The CDR3 has 12 residues. This CDR3 is CSVVSLRGEQYV. CDR3 nucleotide sequence: TGCAGTGTTGTATCCCTGAGGGGCGAGCAGTACGTC.

This clonotype has only a few counts. V usage is TRBV12-3 or TRBV12-4 and J usage is TRBJ2-1; 11 nucleotides align to TRBD2. The CDR3 loop spans 13 amino acids. Trimming removed 8 bases from V and 6 bases from J; junction bases left unmatched: 3. The CDR3 DNA follows: TGTGCCAGCGGACTAGCGGGTGCCAATGAGCAGTTCTTC. Translating it yields CASGLAGANEQFF.

V is TRBV6-5 and J is TRBJ2-6, with TRBD1 matching 8 bases. V shed 2 bases, J shed 2 bases, and the junction held 8 bases outside the gene matches. The CDR3 consists of 18 residues. Germline V gives CDR1 MNHEY, CDR2 SVGAGI. In DNA, the CDR3 is TGTGCCAGCAGTTACCGGGGACAGGTGGTAACTGGGGCCAACGTCCTGACTTTC. This gives the protein CASSYRGQVVTGANVLTF.

The chain uses TRBV12-3 or TRBV12-4 and TRBJ1-3; the D is unclear. V dropped 7 bases and J dropped 0 bases, with 16 bases sitting between them. The CDR3 has 16 residues. The CDR3 DNA follows: TGTGCCAGCATTCTGATAGGAGCCTACTCTGGAAACACCATATATTTT. This gives the protein CASILIGAYSGNTIYF.

This rearrangement joins TRBV7-6 to TRBJ1-1, with a tentative D call TRBD1 (5 bases). Germline assignment: CDR1 SGHVS and CDR2 FNYEAQ. The germline V and J ends were trimmed by 6 bases and 6 bases, with 14 bases remaining between them. The CDR3 has 13 amino acids. The CDR3 loop is CASSYGLGAEAFF. Written as DNA, the CDR3 is TGTGCCAGCAGTTACGGCCTGGGGGCTGAAGCTTTCTTT.

This clonotype was detected ten times or more. The chain combines TRBV7-2 with TRBJ2-7; D unresolved. V lost 2 bases to trimming and J lost 3 bases, with 11 bases between them. This CDR3 spans 14 amino acids. Germline lookup yields CDR1 SGHTA and CDR2 FQGNSA. The CDR3 nucleotides are TGTGCCAGCAGCTTATTGGGTCGTATCTACGAGCAGTACGTC. Protein product: CASSLLGRIYEQYV.

In this sample, this clonotype turned up many times. The genes are TRBV7-8 and TRBJ2-3, with 13 bases fitting TRBD2. The CDR3 length is 18 residues. The J segment lost 3 bases and the V segment lost 4 bases, leaving 10 bases of the junction unmatched. Germline CDR1 reads SGHVS; CDR2 reads FQNEAQ. CDR3 DNA: TGTGCCAGCAGCTCGCGATCCGGGACTAGCGGGGCTACAGATACGCAGTATTTT. Protein product: CASSSRSGTSGATDTQYF.

V usage is TRBV25-1 and J usage is TRBJ1-5; 7 nucleotides align to TRBD1. The ends lost 4 bases at V and 4 bases at J; junction bases unmatched: 4. CDR3 length: 14 residues. Looked up from germline, CDR1 is MGHDK and CDR2 is SYGVNS. The DNA for the CDR3 is TGTGCCAGCAGTGGGCCAGGGGGTAATCAGCCCCAGCATTTT. Protein sequence: CASSGPGGNQPQHF.

This clonotype was seen more than once but under ten times. The chain combines TRBV6-2 or TRBV6-3 with TRBJ1-5, with 7 bases identical to TRBD1. Germline loops: CDR1 MNHEY, CDR2 SVGEGT. Trimming at V came to 7 bases and at J to 0 bases, leaving 3 bases not matched to a gene. The CDR3 consists of 14 residues. The CDR3 loop reads CASKGAYSNQPQHF. CDR3 sequence (DNA): TGTGCCAGCAAGGGGGCGTATAGCAATCAGCCCCAGCATTTT.

The chain uses TRBV7-3 and TRBJ2-4; 7 bases match TRBD2. Germline assignment: CDR1 SGHTA and CDR2 FQGTGA. CDR3 length: 13 amino acids. V was clipped by 5 bases and J by 8 bases; unmatched bases: 6. This CDR3 is CASSPWGGDIQYF. The CDR3 DNA is TGTGCCAGCAGCCCCTGGGGGGGGGACATTCAGTACTTC. The full variable domain, with the rest looked up from reference TRBV7-3 and TRBJ2-4, is GAGVSQTPSNKVTEKGKYVELRCDPISGHTALYWYRQSLGQGPEFLIYFQGTGAADDSGLPNDRFFAVRPEGSVSTLKIQRTERGDSAVYLCASSPWGGDIQYFGAGTRLSVL.

This chain links TRBV4-1 with TRBJ1-1, with D possibly TRBD1 on 5 matching bases. CDR1 and CDR2 (germline): MGHRA, YSYEKL. This CDR3 is built from 21 residues. Trimming cost V 7 bases and J 0 bases, with 33 bases left between them. The CDR3 nucleotides read TGCGCCAGCAACTACCCCGGACTCTTACCAAAGGGGCGCCTACTGAACACTGAAGCTTTCTTT. It codes for CASNYPGLLPKGRLLNTEAFF.

This clonotype was recorded at least ten times. The chain joins TRBV7-2 to TRBJ2-6; TRBD1 matches at 7 bases. V lost 5 bases to trimming and J lost 0 bases; unmatched junction nucleotides: 4. This CDR3 contains 16 residues. Germline loops: CDR1 SGHTA, CDR2 FQGNSA. CDR3 nucleotides: TGTGCCAGCAGCAGGGGGCTAACCTCTGGGGCCAACGTCCTGACTTTC. Its translation: CASSRGLTSGANVLTF.

In its sample, this clonotype was seen many times. The chain employs TRBV7-2 and TRBJ2-1; TRBD1 or TRBD2 may be the D gene (5 bases each). CDR1 is SGHTA and CDR2 is FQGNSA in the germline V gene. The CDR3 is 14 amino acids. The V end lost 5 bases, the J end lost 6 bases, and 14 bases lay between the germline ends. CDR3 loop: CASSRRGRRNEQFF. The DNA for the CDR3 is TGTGCCAGCAGCAGAAGGGGACGCCGCAATGAGCAGTTCTTC.

The gene calls are TRBV12-3 or TRBV12-4 and TRBJ1-1; D not resolved. The V end was cut by 2 bases, the J end by 0 bases, with 10 bases between. The CDR3 loop spans 15 amino acids. CDR3 in amino acids: CASSLWSLVNTEAFF. For the CDR3, the DNA is TGTGCCAGCAGTTTATGGTCCCTGGTGAACACTGAAGCTTTCTTT.

This clonotype came up a few times. This chain connects TRBV7-8 to TRBJ1-3; D not resolved. The CDR3 has 15 residues. V was pared by 0 bases and J by 2 bases, with 8 bases between. Germline lookup yields CDR1 SGHVS and CDR2 FQNEAQ. The CDR3 spells CASSLAAAAGNTIYF. The CDR3 DNA reads as TGTGCCAGCAGCTTAGCAGCGGCGGCTGGAAACACCATATATTTT.

This sequence joins TRBV6-5 and TRBJ1-6, with 7 bases lining up with TRBD1. J lost 10 bases, V lost 5 bases, and 8 bases had no gene match. This CDR3 region has 14 residues. Per germline, CDR1 MNHEY and CDR2 SVGAGI. The CDR3 spells CASSLRQGWSPLHF. In DNA, the CDR3 is TGTGCCAGCAGTCTTCGACAGGGTTGGTCACCCCTCCACTTT.

This chain uses TRBV7-9 with TRBJ2-1; TRBD1 matches 11 bases. This CDR3 comprises 15 residues. Germline CDR1 is SEHNR and CDR2 is FQNEAQ (reference sequence). Losses at the gene ends were 5 bases for V and 9 bases for J; bases not matched to a gene: 9. CDR3 nucleotide sequence: TGTGCCAGCAGCCACCGGGACAGGGGGATCGGTGAGCAGTTCTTC. Amino acid sequence: CASSHRDRGIGEQFF.

This clonotype turned up a few times. This rearrangement joins TRBV29-1 to TRBJ2-3; D is unresolved. Trimming pared 5 bases from V and 2 bases from J, leaving 11 bases between. CDR3 length equals 13 residues. Germline-derived CDR1 and CDR2 are SQVTM and ANQGSEA. CDR3: CSVSGRYTDTQYF. CDR3 DNA: TGCAGCGTTTCCGGACGGTACACAGATACGCAGTATTTT.

The chain joins TRBV19 to TRBJ1-1; D is ambiguous. Germline V gene lookup returns CDR1 LNHDA and CDR2 SQIVND (reference sequence). The V gene lost 3 bases and the J gene lost 1 base, with 3 bases spanning the gap. The CDR3 sequence is 12 residues long. The CDR3 DNA reads TGTGCCAGTAGTATGTGGAACACTGAAGCTTTCTTT. Its translation: CASSMWNTEAFF.

This clonotype turned up a few times. V and J are TRBV12-3 or TRBV12-4 and TRBJ2-1; the D is unclear. The CDR3 is 13 amino acids. Between the trimmed V and J ends, which lost 3 bases and 6 bases, there was a span of 9 bases. The CDR3 loop is CASSFIRGNEQFF. For the CDR3, the DNA is TGTGCCAGCAGTTTCATACGTGGCAATGAGCAGTTCTTC.

This clonotype was found a few times. At one boundary the junction diverges from the germline segment, which might be a read error. This chain uses TRBV5-4 with TRBJ2-1; TRBD2 aligns across 8 bases. The CDR3 covers 14 residues. Per the germline V gene, CDR1 is SGHNT and CDR2 is YYREEE (reference sequence). Here the CDR3 reads CASSLWEAGGARVF. In nucleotides, the CDR3 is TGTGCCAGCAGCTTGTGGGAGGCGGGAGGCGCTCGGGTCTTC. Complete variable domain (other parts from reference TRBV5-4 and TRBJ2-1): ETGVTQSPTHLIKTRGQQVTLRCSSQSGHNTVSWYQQALGQGPQFIFQYYREEENGRGNFPPRFSGLQFPNYSSELNVNALELDDSALYLCASSLWEAGGARVFGPGTRLTVL.

The sample holds a few counts of this clonotype. The J gene is TRBJ2-3, the V gene TRBV7-3; the D gene is possibly TRBD1 (6 bases). Between the trimmed V and J ends, which lost 3 bases and 5 bases, there was a span of 9 bases. CDR1 is SGHTA, CDR2 FQGTGA, per germline. CDR3 length: 13 amino acids. The CDR3 nucleotides are TGTGCCAGCAGCTTCTACAGGGAAGATACGCAGTATTTT. Translation: CASSFYREDTQYF.

This sequence joins TRBV7-6 and TRBJ2-2, with TRBD2 matching 8 bases. CDR1 and CDR2 (germline): SGHVS, FNYEAQ. This CDR3 comprises 18 residues. The V segment lost 0 bases and the J segment 6 bases; nucleotides outside the gene matches: 12. This chain's CDR3 is CASSLALGSGVKAGELFF. The CDR3 nucleotides are TGTGCCAGCAGCTTAGCGCTCGGTAGCGGGGTCAAGGCCGGGGAGCTGTTTTTT.

The rearrangement uses TRBV7-9 and TRBJ2-5; possibly TRBD1 for D (5 bases). The CDR3 is 14 residues long. Germline-derived CDR1 and CDR2 are SEHNR and FQNEAQ (reference sequence). Trimming shortened V by 3 bases and J by 0 bases, and 8 bases separated the two germline ends. In DNA form, the CDR3 reads TGTGCCAGCAGCTTCCAGGGTGACCAAGAGACCCAGTACTTC. Amino acid sequence: CASSFQGDQETQYF. Full variable domain (outside the CDR3, taken from reference TRBV7-9 and TRBJ2-5): DTGVSQNPRHKITKRGQNVTFRCDPISEHNRLYWYRQTLGQGPEFLTYFQNEAQLEKSRLLSDRFSAERPKGSFSTLEIQRTEQGDSAMYLCASSFQGDQETQYFGPGTRLLVL.

This chain links TRBV4-3 with TRBJ2-1; D is unresolved. The CDR3 is made up of 17 amino acids. Germline lookup yields CDR1 LGHNA and CDR2 YSLEER. Trimming took off 3 bases at V and 0 bases at J, with 15 bases between the two ends. CDR3 coding DNA: TGCGCCAGCAGCCAGGCATATTACAGTTCCTCCTACAATGAGCAGTTCTTC. Its translation: CASSQAYYSSSYNEQFF.

The rearrangement uses TRBV15 and TRBJ1-5; 7 bases match TRBD1. Trimming took 5 bases from V and 7 from J; bases not matched to a gene: 8. CDR1 and CDR2 from the germline V gene are LNHNV and YYDKDF (reference sequence). The CDR3 extends over 14 amino acids. CDR3 sequence reads: CATSLDRARQPQHF. In nucleotides, the CDR3 is TGTGCCACCAGCCTTGACAGGGCGCGACAGCCCCAGCATTTT.

The V gene is TRBV18, the J gene TRBJ1-5; 7 bases align to TRBD1. Trimming took 6 bases from V and 2 from J; bases not matched to a gene: 10. Germline CDR1 is KGHSH and CDR2 is LQKENI. The CDR3 spans 16 residues. CDR3 coding DNA: TGTGCCAGCTCCCCCGACAGGGCGAGGCGCAATCAGCCCCAGCATTTT. As protein: CASSPDRARRNQPQHF.